This TCR beta chain is from a study of cytomegalovirus exposure and HLA in healthy donors (TCRdb year 2017). Regarding the complete study: In an earlier analysis of 587 of the donors, roughly 300 Gb of sequence data and 90 million to 120 million unique TCR beta sequences from approximately 180 million T cells were reported. Roughly 300 gigabases of sequencing data and tens of millions of unique TCR sequences were included in an early release covering 550 to 800 HLA-typed donors. Among the approximately 420 genotyped donors, approximately 76% belonged to the genetic ancestry cluster associated with self-reported Caucasian donors. The study was designed to test whether signatures of past pathogen exposure could be identified by cataloging public T cell receptors. Using immunosequencing, the study profiled T cell repertoires from 500 to 800 subjects and related those repertoires to cytomegalovirus serostatus. Along with the roughly 710-subject first cohort, a separate validation cohort of some 130 different subjects was used. The study combined high-throughput TCR immunosequencing, statistical association of individual TCRs with disease status, and machine learning to predict cytomegalovirus infection status. To study patterns of TCR occurrence, a later analysis re-analyzed previously published TCR beta repertoires from just over 650 donors and added high-resolution HLA genotyping. In the later analysis, no new phenotypic data were used to find candidate immune exposures; instead, reliance was placed on TCR beta sequences and their occurrence across donors. An earlier analysis of 500 to 750 of the donors applied high-throughput TCR beta sequencing to assess whether each TCR beta V gene segment acted as functional or pseudogenic. Donor age, sex, ethnicity and CMV serostatus were compiled alongside the repertoire data. A later genetic analysis took genome-wide SNP genotypes for about 55% of the roughly 670 donors and used that subset as a discovery cohort. All discovery cohort repertoires had been generated on a single sequencing platform. Class I and class II HLA loci were covered by the typing at four-digit resolution. Typing coverage varied by locus: roughly 629-630 donors for A, B, C, DRB1 and DQB1; more than 500 for DQA1; more than 600 for DPA1; fewer than 480 for DPB1. Four or five DR-DQ haplotypes were handled as single units for association and clustering because linkage in the cohort was strong. Across 398 genotyped donors of the cohort, an average of roughly 250,000 unique TCR beta nucleotide sequences per donor were sequenced, and roughly a sixth of those sequences were non-productive.

The method behind the library was the immunoSEQ multiplex PCR assay. A mixture of 60 forward primers for TCR Vbeta segments and 13 reverse primers for TCR Jbeta segments was used in the multiplex PCR. The CDR3 region of rearranged TCR beta genes was amplified from genomic DNA by a multiplex PCR assay. The amplified TCR beta libraries were sequenced on the Illumina HiSeq System as 87-base-pair reads. The authors' pipeline ran thus. In a later analysis, about 80 million unique TCR beta chains were counted across the roughly 670 repertoires, and roughly 10 million of these chains were shared by at least two donors. A nearest-neighbor algorithm error-corrected the raw reads and collapsed the reads into unique sequences, merging closely related sequences to remove PCR and sequencing errors. To assign V, D and J gene segments, CDR3 sequences were aligned to IMGT reference sequences. For a sequence to be retained, a match of at least six nucleotides to both a V gene segment and a J gene segment was required. A rearrangement counted as productive if the CDR3 had no stop codons and remained in frame with V and J, and every other rearrangement counted as non-productive. Following IMGT convention, CDR3 was defined as the stretch from the second conserved V-encoded cysteine to the conserved J-encoded phenylalanine. The earlier analysis of a few hundred of the donors excluded sequences that lacked an unambiguous match to a single V gene segment. An earlier analysis of some 610 of the donors called V segments functional above 56.7% productive rearrangements and segregating when the between-donor standard deviation exceeded 5%. A statistical classification framework was built for diagnosing cytomegalovirus status from the catalog of TCR beta chain sequences. V and J gene assignment, in a later analysis, came from comparing TCR nucleotide sequences with IMGT/GENE-DB human TR gene sequences. In a later analysis, CDR3 sequences and most-parsimonious VDJ recombination scenarios were assigned using the TCRdist pipeline. In a later analysis, each TCR beta chain was defined by its CDR3 amino acid sequence together with its V-gene family, and reads lacking a unique V-gene family were excluded. In a later analysis, fewer than 650 highly shared, low-generation-probability nucleotide sequences were removed to address suspected cross-contamination and a sequencing artifact. For each public chain, a later analysis derived a clonal expansion index from normalized ranks of inferred template counts within each repertoire. In a later analysis, generation probabilities were computed using a VDJ recombination model fitted to out-of-frame rearrangements, and the results were checked against IGoR. In a later analysis, hypergeometric tests were used to score TCR-TCR, TCR-HLA and TCR-CMV co-occurrence, with a repertoire-size bias correction applied to TCR pairs. A later analysis estimated false discovery rates by permuting HLA or CMV assignments 20 times. In a later analysis, co-occurring TCRs were grouped using DBSCAN, with TCRdist sequence similarity added in when clustering inside HLA-allele-positive subsets. For co-occurrence clustering, repertoires with fewer than 30,000 or more than 120,000 public chains were excluded, along with roughly five repertoires with anomalous nucleotide sharing. The immuneACCESS repertoire file appears here via TCRdb, limited to in-frame rearrangements. These files lack a portion of the clones; in checked studies, under half of the deficit traces to unresolved V genes, and the cause of the others is not known. For V, J and clone size, that table is used; D and trimming come from the DNA. The sample profile shows 150,000 to 200,000 clones; around 79% of them were found once. The top ten hold around 2.8% of the sample.

The cohort comprised some 700 healthy bone marrow donors. All cohort members were sampled while nominally healthy, although unrecorded immune exposures were likely present. The donor tested CMV seropositive and was one of the 289 seropositive cohort members. Each donor provided a peripheral blood sample, and peripheral blood mononuclear cells were used for TCR beta sequencing. Genomic DNA extraction from the blood cell samples was performed with the Qiagen DNeasy Blood Extraction Kit. Overall study outcomes, separate from this receptor: Presence/absence analyses assumed roughly uniform sequencing depth across donors, an assumption that may not hold. Several of the top co-occurrence clusters appeared to be linked to parvovirus B19, influenza, CMV and Epstein-Barr virus, according to a later analysis. Because some donors lacked HLA typing at each locus, the association tests relied only on the typed subset. In a later genetic analysis, a missense DCLRE1C variant was associated with V-gene and J-gene trimming of TCR beta chains, and the association was replicated in an independent cohort. In the study, around 150 TCR beta chains were listed as associated with cytomegalovirus. A further reported finding was that TCR beta sequences accurately predicted the HLA-A and HLA-B alleles for most subjects in the first cohort. Across donors, most TCR sequences were observed very rarely, whereas some public TCRs were present in many individuals. Assigning TCR associations to individual alleles was difficult when HLA alleles, especially DR and DQ, strongly co-occurred. According to a later genetic analysis, donors in an Asian-associated ancestry cluster had fewer N-insertions in productive TCRs than the roughly 700-donor mean. Immune exposure information for the cohort was limited to CMV serostatus. It was suggested by the authors that the approach could potentially be generalized to other disease states and immunological phenotypes. This cohort had only TCR beta chains sequenced, and the lack of alpha or paired-chain data limited which features could be detected. In a later analysis, HLA-associated TCR beta chains were found to be more clonally expanded and to have lower generation probabilities than equally common non-associated chains. A cluster of highly shared sequence variants was judged likely to represent a technical artifact of the sequencing pipeline. In a later analysis, some 18,000 TCR beta sequences were associated with specific HLA alleles at a false discovery rate of 0.05. Fewer than 20 rarely observed V segments, including chromosome 9 orphons, were excluded from the earlier analysis of approximately 500 of the donors because counts were too low. The classifier was reported to diagnose cytomegalovirus status with high specificity and sensitivity in both the original and validation cohorts. Correlated functional status among segregating V segments might reflect linkage disequilibrium, but an unknown experimental factor could not be ruled out. An earlier analysis of approximately 590 of the donors showed that most TCR beta V segments appeared in productive rearrangements either about 87% or about 30% of the time, which broadly matched IMGT annotations. In a later analysis, TCR association rates were found to vary across HLA loci, with the most associated TCRs seen for DRB1 alleles and the fewest for HLA-C alleles. In a later analysis, most CMV-associated TCR beta chains were found to appear HLA-restricted, with HLA associations seemingly driven largely by CMV exposure. A few of the identified cytomegalovirus-associated TCR beta chains were confirmed in vitro to be specific for cytomegalovirus antigens.

As concerns this clone: Its antigen is currently not known. No quality values exist for individual bases; no much larger clone is one base distant.

Specimen: PBMCs. The sequence came from a woman aged 40 to 50 in good health and CMV-seropositive.

The CDR3 protein: CASSLAGDRGRRAFF. The DNA is as follows: TGTGCCAGCAGCTTGGCCGGGGACAGGGGGCGGAGAGCTTTCTTT. This chain joins TRBV5-4 to TRBJ1-1; 12 bases in the middle match TRBD1. Germline trimming: 0 bases from V, 10 bases from J; junction bases outside gene matches: 7. The CDR1 and CDR2 encoded by the germline V gene (reference sequence) are SGHNT and YYREEE. The CDR3 measures 15 amino acids from cysteine to phenylalanine. Left in the record is the CDR3 DNA by itself, 45 bases read in frame from the first base.